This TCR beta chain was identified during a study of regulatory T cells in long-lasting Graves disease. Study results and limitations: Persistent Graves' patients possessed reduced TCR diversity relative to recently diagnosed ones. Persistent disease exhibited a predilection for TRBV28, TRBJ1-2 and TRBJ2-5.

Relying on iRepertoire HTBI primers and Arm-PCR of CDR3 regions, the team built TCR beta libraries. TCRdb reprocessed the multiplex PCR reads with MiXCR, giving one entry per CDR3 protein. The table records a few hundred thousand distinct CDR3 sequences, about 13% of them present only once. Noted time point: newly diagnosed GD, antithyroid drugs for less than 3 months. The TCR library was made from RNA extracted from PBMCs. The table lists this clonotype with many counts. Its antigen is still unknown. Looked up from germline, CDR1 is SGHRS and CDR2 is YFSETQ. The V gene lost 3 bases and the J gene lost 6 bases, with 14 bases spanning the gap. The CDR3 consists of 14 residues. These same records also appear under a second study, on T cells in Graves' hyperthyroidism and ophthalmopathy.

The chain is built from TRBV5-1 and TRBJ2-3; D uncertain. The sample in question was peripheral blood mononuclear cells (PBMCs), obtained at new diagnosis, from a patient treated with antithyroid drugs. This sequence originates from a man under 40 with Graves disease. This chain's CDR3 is CASSSAVSMDTQYF. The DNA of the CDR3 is TGCGCCAGCAGCTCCGCGGTGAGCATGGATACGCAGTATTTT.